A single sample gave rise to the 4 T cell receptor beta chains below, sequenced in a study of shared clonotypes between healthy human individuals. The assay was immunoSEQ multiplex PCR, and TCRdb's table has in-frame clones only and misses some. The table includes a few hundred thousand clones, 87% detected once. The source material was memory CD8+ T cells sorted from blood. Subset denoted: CD45RO+ cells pooled with CCR7-negative TemRA cells. These receptors were taken from a man aged 18 to 30 in good health.

The chain carries TRBV19 and TRBJ1-6; 11 nucleotides agree with TRBD1. V lost 1 base, J lost 4 bases, and 6 bases stayed unmatched. The CDR3 runs to 18 residues. CDR1 is LNHDA, CDR2 SQIVND, per germline (reference sequence). The chain's CDR3 is CASSIAAGQGVYNSPLHF. In DNA, the CDR3 is TGTGCCAGTAGTATAGCGGCGGGACAGGGGGTATATAATTCACCCCTCCACTTT.

The chain carries TRBV7-8 and TRBJ1-2; 8 bases fit TRBD1. The CDR3 spans 15 residues. Germline V gives CDR1 SGHVS, CDR2 FQNEAQ. The V segment lost 5 bases and the J segment 2 bases; nucleotides outside the gene matches: 7. CDR3 in amino acids: CASSPRNRGNYGYTF. CDR3 nucleotides: TGTGCCAGCAGCCCCAGGAACAGGGGGAACTATGGCTACACCTTC.

This clone was counted at least ten times. An end of the junction differs from the germline gene, which may be a read error. The rearrangement joins TRBV27 to TRBJ2-3; TRBD1 aligns across 11 bases. The CDR3 loop spans 16 amino acids. Per germline, CDR1 MNHEY and CDR2 SMNVEV (reference sequence). The CDR3 nucleotides are TGTGCCAGCGGTTTAACCGGGACAGGGGGGTCAGATACGCAGTATTTT. Translating gives CASGLTGTGGSDTQYF.

The J gene is TRBJ1-1, the V gene TRBV4-3; D not certain. V was clipped by 0 bases and J by 6 bases, with 17 bases between them. Germline values: CDR1 LGHNA, CDR2 YSLEER. This CDR3 has 16 amino acids. CDR3 amino acids: CASSQEKLMNGAEAFF. In DNA, the CDR3 is TGCGCCAGCAGCCAAGAAAAACTCATGAACGGGGCTGAAGCTTTCTTT.